This entry lists 26 T cell receptor beta chains sequenced from one sample in a study of monozygotic twins with inflammatory bowel disease. TCRdb reprocessed the 5' RACE reads; each CDR3 protein has one entry and no DNA is given. The listing contains 200,000 to 250,000 distinct CDR3 sequences. Sequenced sample: blood. The source of these receptors is a human donor with ulcerative colitis or Crohn's disease, or a healthy co-twin of an affected twin (not recorded which).

The genes are TRBV3-1 and TRBJ1-1. Germline V gene data show CDR1 as LGHDT and CDR2 as YNNKEL (reference sequence). The CDR3 has 13 residues. The CDR3 is CASSQRGNTEDFF. The whole variable domain, remainder taken from reference TRBV3-1 and TRBJ1-1, is DTAVSQTPKYLVTQMGNDKSIKCEQNLGHDTMYWYKQDSKKFLKIMFSYNNKELIINETVPNRFSPKSPDKAHLNLHINSLELGDSAVYFCASSQRGNTEDFFGQGTRLTVV.

This CDR3 reads CASSLLPGPHPPFWGYTF. The chain links TRBV5-1 to TRBJ1-2; the D call from TCRdb, TRBD1, cannot be confirmed without DNA. Germline V lookup: CDR1 SGHRS, CDR2 YFSETQ. The CDR3 runs 18 residues.

This chain links TRBV5-1 with TRBJ1-1; the TCRdb call, TRBD1, lacks DNA for checking. The CDR3 has 18 amino acids. Per the germline V gene, CDR1 is SGHRS and CDR2 is YFSETQ. CDR3 region: CASSVIPGTGDMNTEAFF. Based on the CDR3 plus reference TRBV5-1 and TRBJ1-1, the full variable domain is KAGVTQTPRYLIKTRGQQVTLSCSPISGHRSVSWYQQTPGQGLQFLFEYFSETQRNKGNFPGRFSGRQFSNSRSEMNVSTLELGDSALYLCASSVIPGTGDMNTEAFFGQGTRLTVV.

CDR3 protein: CASSFIQGNTEAFF. This chain uses TRBV27 with TRBJ1-1; the TCRdb D gene call, TRBD1, has no DNA to confirm it. The length of the CDR3 is 14 residues. Germline lookup yields CDR1 MNHEY and CDR2 SMNVEV (reference sequence).

The rearrangement joins TRBV20-1 to TRBJ2-1; TCRdb designates TRBD1, a call that cannot be tested without DNA. Per the germline V gene, CDR1 is DFQATT and CDR2 is SNEGSKA (reference sequence). The CDR3 consists of 14 residues. The chain's CDR3 is CSADRGGSYNEQFF.

The chain links TRBV5-4 to TRBJ2-1. The CDR3 covers 14 residues. Germline V CDR1 and CDR2: SGHNT, YYREEE (reference sequence). CDR3 loop: CASSLDFLYNEQFF.

The rearrangement joins TRBV3-1 to TRBJ2-1; absent DNA, TCRdb's TRBD1 call cannot be checked. The CDR3 consists of 17 residues. Germline CDR1 LGHDT, CDR2 YNNKEL (reference sequence). CDR3 region: CASSLPRQGAFYNEQFF.

The chain joins TRBV5-8 to TRBJ1-3. CDR1 and CDR2 from the germline V gene are SGHTS and YDEGEE. The CDR3 covers 15 residues. CDR3 in amino acids: CASSLTRTDGNTIYF.

CDR3 sequence: CASSKNQGQGSYEQYF. This chain links TRBV7-9 with TRBJ2-7; TCRdb's D call of TRBD1 is untestable without DNA. Germline CDR1 reads SEHNR; CDR2 reads FQNEAQ (reference sequence). This CDR3 is 16 amino acids long.

The rearrangement links TRBV4-1 to TRBJ2-7; the TRBD1 assignment by TCRdb is unverifiable without DNA. CDR3 size: 14 residues. CDR1 MGHRA and CDR2 YSYEKL come from the germline V gene. The CDR3 spells CASSQGDWVGEQYF.

This sequence joins TRBV12-5 and TRBJ1-2; checking the TCRdb D call of TRBD1 is not possible without DNA. Germline CDR1 is LGHNT and CDR2 is FRNRAP. This CDR3 has 16 amino acids. The CDR3: CASGLVLAGGANGYTF.

The chain joins TRBV29-1 to TRBJ2-7. From germline, CDR1 is SQVTM and CDR2 ANQGSEA. The CDR3 loop spans 11 amino acids. The CDR3 region is CSVGTSYEQYF.

V gene TRBV19 combines with J gene TRBJ1-5; the D gene TCRdb calls, TRBD1, cannot be checked with no DNA. This CDR3 contains 15 residues. CDR1 is LNHDA, CDR2 SQIVND, per germline (reference sequence). CDR3 loop: CASTPGPRGHQPQHF.

The V gene is TRBV7-3, the J gene TRBJ1-2. This CDR3 is built from 13 residues. Germline loops: CDR1 SGHTA, CDR2 FQGTGA. This CDR3 reads CASSSLPGDGYTF.

The chain recombines TRBV5-6 with TRBJ2-7. The CDR3 runs to 14 residues. Germline CDR1 is SGHDT and CDR2 is YYEEEE. The CDR3 sequence: CASSLGQNPYEQYF.

The chain employs TRBV7-9 and TRBJ2-1; with no DNA, the TCRdb D assignment of TRBD2 cannot be verified. This CDR3 region has 15 residues. From germline, CDR1 is SEHNR and CDR2 FQNEAQ (reference sequence). CDR3 residues: CASNQLAGGPSEQFF.

The chain joins TRBV11-2 to TRBJ2-1. The CDR3 has 15 amino acids. CDR1 SGHAT and CDR2 FQNNGV come from the germline V gene. CDR3 protein: CASSIRAGSYNEQFF.

The rearrangement uses TRBV18 and TRBJ2-5. Germline V gene data show CDR1 as KGHSH and CDR2 as LQKENI. The CDR3 extends over 13 amino acids. The chain's CDR3 is CASSPPIGETQYF.

The rearrangement links TRBV5-1 to TRBJ2-1; absent DNA, TCRdb's TRBD1 call cannot be checked. The CDR3 contains 14 residues. Germline V gene data show CDR1 as SGHRS and CDR2 as YFSETQ. CDR3 sequence reads: CASRLSGSYNEQFF.

V is TRBV13 and J is TRBJ1-1. This CDR3 is 15 amino acids long. The germline V gene has CDR1 PRHDT and CDR2 FYEKMQ (reference sequence). The CDR3 here is CASSIDGGVNTEAFF.

This rearrangement joins TRBV29-1 to TRBJ1-5. CDR3 length: 14 amino acids. Germline V CDR1 and CDR2: SQVTM, ANQGSEA. CDR3 sequence: CSVKGGDSNQPQHF.

The rearrangement links TRBV27 to TRBJ1-2; TCRdb reports TRBD1, a call that lacks DNA to check it against. This CDR3 spans 15 amino acids. Germline V gene data show CDR1 as MNHEY and CDR2 as SMNVEV (reference sequence). This CDR3 is CASIDRQGMSYGYTF.

The genes are TRBV9 and TRBJ1-3; TCRdb designates TRBD1, a call that cannot be tested without DNA. This CDR3 is 17 amino acids long. The V gene's germline CDR1 is SGDLS and CDR2 YYNGEE. This CDR3 reads CASSVGSRQDSGNTIYF.

This sequence joins TRBV7-2 and TRBJ1-1. In germline, CDR1 is SGHTA, CDR2 FQGNSA. This CDR3 has 14 residues. CDR3 sequence: CASSLGLVNTEAFF.

V is TRBV27 and J is TRBJ1-4; TCRdb's D call, TRBD1, is unchecked because there is no DNA. Germline V gives CDR1 MNHEY, CDR2 SMNVEV (reference sequence). This CDR3 comprises 16 residues. This CDR3 is CASSLGLGVTNEKLFF.

The chain combines TRBV19 with TRBJ1-1; TCRdb indicates TRBD1, and absent DNA this call remains unverified. Germline CDR1 is LNHDA and CDR2 is SQIVND (reference sequence). CDR3 length equals 15 residues. CDR3 amino acids: CASSIRTGVNTEAFF.